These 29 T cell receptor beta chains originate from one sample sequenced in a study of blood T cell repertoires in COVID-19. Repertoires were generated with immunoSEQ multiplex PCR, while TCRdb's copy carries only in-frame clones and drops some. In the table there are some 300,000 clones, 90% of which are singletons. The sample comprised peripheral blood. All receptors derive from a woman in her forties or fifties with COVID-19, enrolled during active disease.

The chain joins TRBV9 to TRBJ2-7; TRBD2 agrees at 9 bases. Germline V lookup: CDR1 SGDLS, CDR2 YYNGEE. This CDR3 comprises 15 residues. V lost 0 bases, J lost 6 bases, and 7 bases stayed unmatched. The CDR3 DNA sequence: TGTGCCAGCAGCGTAGATAGCGGGAGAGGTTTCGAGCAGTACTTC. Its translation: CASSVDSGRGFEQYF.

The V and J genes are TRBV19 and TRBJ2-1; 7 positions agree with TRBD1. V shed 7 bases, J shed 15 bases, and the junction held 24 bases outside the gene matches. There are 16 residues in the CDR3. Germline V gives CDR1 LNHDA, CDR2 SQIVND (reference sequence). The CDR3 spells CASTSDRARPGQRRFF. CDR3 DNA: TGTGCCAGTACCTCAGACAGGGCGCGACCAGGGCAACGACGGTTCTTC.

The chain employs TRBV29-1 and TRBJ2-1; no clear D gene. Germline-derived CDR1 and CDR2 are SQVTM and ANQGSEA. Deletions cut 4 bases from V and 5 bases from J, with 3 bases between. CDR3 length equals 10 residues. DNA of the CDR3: TGCAGCGTTGGGCACAATGAGCAGTTCTTC. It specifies CSVGHNEQFF.

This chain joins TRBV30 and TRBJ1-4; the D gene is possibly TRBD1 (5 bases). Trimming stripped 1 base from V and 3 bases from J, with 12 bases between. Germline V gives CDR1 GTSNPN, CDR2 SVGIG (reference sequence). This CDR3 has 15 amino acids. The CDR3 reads CAWSEWGGSNEKLFF. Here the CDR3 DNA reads TGTGCCTGGAGTGAATGGGGGGGGTCTAATGAAAAACTGTTTTTT.

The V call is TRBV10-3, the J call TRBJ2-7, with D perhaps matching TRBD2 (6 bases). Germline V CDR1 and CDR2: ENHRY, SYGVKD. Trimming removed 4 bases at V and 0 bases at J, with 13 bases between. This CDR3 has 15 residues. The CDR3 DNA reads TGTGCCATCAGTGTTGGACTAAGAAGCTCCTACGAGCAGTACTTC. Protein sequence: CAISVGLRSSYEQYF.

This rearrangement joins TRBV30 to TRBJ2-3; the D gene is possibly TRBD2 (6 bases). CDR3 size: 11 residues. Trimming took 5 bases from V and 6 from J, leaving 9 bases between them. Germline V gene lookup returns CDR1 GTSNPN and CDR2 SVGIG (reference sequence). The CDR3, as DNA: TGTGCCTGGGGGGGGAGGGATACGCAGTATTTT. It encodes CAWGGRDTQYF.

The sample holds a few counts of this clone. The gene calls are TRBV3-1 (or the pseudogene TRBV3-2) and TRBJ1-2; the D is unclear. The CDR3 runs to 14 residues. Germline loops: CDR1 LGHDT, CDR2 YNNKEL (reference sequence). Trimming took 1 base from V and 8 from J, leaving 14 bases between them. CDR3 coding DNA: TGTGCCAGCAGCCAAGTGACTCATGTTTCCGGCTACACCTTC. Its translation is CASSQVTHVSGYTF.

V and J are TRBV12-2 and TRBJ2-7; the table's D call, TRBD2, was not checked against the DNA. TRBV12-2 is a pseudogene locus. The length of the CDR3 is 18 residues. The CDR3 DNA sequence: TGTGCAAGTCGCTCCAGGCCGGGACTAGCGGACCTCTCCTACGAGCAGTACTTC. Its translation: CASRSRPGLADLSYEQYF.

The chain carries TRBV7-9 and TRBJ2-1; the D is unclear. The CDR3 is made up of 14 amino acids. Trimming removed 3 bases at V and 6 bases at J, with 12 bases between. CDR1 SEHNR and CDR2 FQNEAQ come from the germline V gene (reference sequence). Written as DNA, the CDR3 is TGTGCCAGCAGCTTCGCACCGGGTTTCAATGAGCAGTTCTTC. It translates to CASSFAPGFNEQFF.

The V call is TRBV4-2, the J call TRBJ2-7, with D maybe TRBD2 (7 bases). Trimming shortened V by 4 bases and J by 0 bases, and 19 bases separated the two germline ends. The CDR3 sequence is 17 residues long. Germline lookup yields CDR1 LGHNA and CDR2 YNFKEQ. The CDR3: CASSRGGARTSSYEQYF. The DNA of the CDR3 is TGTGCCAGCAGCCGTGGGGGGGCACGGACTAGCTCCTACGAGCAGTACTTC.

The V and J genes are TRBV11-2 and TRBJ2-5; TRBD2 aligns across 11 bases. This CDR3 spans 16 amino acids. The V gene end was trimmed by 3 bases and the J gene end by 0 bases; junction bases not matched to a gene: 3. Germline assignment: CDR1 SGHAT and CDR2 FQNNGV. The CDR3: CASSFRGLADQETQYF. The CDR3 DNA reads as TGTGCCAGCAGCTTTAGGGGACTAGCGGACCAAGAGACCCAGTACTTC.

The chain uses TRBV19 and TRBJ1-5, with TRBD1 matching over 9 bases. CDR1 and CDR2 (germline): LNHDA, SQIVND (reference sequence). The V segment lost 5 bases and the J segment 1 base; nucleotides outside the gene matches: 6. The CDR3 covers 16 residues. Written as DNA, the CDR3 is TGTGCCAGTAGTCCGACAGGGGGGGGAAGCAATCAGCCCCAGCATTTT. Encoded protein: CASSPTGGGSNQPQHF. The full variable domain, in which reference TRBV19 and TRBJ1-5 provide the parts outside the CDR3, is DGGITQSPKYLFRKEGQNVTLSCEQNLNHDAMYWYRQDPGQGLRLIYYSQIVNDFQKGDIAEGYSVSREKKESFPLTVTSAQKNPTAFYLCASSPTGGGSNQPQHFGDGTRLSIL.

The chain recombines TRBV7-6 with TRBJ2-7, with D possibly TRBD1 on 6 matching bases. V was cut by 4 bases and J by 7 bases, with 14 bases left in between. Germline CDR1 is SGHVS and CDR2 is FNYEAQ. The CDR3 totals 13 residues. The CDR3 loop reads CASSSFRGWEQYF. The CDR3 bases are TGTGCCAGCAGCTCGTTCAGGGGTTGGGAGCAGTACTTC.

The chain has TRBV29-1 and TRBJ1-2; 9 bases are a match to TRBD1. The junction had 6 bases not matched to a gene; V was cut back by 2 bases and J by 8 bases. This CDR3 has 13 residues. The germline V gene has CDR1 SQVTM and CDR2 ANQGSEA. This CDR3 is CSVERDRALGYTF. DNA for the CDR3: TGCAGCGTTGAAAGGGACAGGGCGCTAGGCTACACCTTC.

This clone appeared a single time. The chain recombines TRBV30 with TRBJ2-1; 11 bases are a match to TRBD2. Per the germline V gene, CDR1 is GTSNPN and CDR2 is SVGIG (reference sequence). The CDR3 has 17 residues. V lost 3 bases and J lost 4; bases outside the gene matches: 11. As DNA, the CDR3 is TGTGCCTGGAGGGTTTGGTCCGGGACTAGCGGTTACAATGAGCAGTTCTTC. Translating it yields CAWRVWSGTSGYNEQFF.

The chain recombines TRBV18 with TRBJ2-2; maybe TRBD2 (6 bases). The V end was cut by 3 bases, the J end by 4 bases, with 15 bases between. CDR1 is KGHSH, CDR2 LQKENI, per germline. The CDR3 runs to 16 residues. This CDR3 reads CASSPAAGGSTGELFF. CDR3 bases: TGTGCCAGCTCACCCGCGGCCGGGGGTTCCACCGGGGAGCTGTTTTTT. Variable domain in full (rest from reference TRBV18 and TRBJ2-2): NAGVMQNPRHLVRRRGQEARLRCSPMKGHSHVYWYRQLPEEGLKFMVYLQKENIIDESGMPKERFSAEFPKEGPSILRIQQVVRGDSAAYFCASSPAAGGSTGELFFGEGSRLTVL.

The CDR3 protein is CASSHRGTKIGNEQFF. CDR3 coding DNA: TGTGCCAGCAGCCACCGCGGGACTAAGATCGGCAATGAGCAGTTCTTC. This chain connects TRBV3-1 (or the pseudogene TRBV3-2) to TRBJ2-1; 7 bases fit TRBD2. The CDR3 contains 16 residues. Unmatched junction bases numbered 11, after V lost 3 bases and J lost 6 bases. Looked up from germline, CDR1 is LGHDT and CDR2 is YNNKEL (reference sequence).

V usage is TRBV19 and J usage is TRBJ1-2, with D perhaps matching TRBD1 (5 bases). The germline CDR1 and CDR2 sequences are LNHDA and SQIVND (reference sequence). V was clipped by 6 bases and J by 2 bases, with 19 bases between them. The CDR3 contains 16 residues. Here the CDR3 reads CASSPGWGTQNYGYTF. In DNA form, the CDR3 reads TGTGCCAGTAGCCCCGGGTGGGGCACTCAAAACTATGGCTACACCTTC.

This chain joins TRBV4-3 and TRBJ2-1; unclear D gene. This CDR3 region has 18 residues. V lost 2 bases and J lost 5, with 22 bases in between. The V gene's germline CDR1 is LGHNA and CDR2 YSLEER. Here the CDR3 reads CASSQRLTQVPQNNEQFF. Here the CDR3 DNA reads TGCGCCAGCAGCCAACGCCTAACCCAAGTCCCCCAAAACAATGAGCAGTTCTTC.

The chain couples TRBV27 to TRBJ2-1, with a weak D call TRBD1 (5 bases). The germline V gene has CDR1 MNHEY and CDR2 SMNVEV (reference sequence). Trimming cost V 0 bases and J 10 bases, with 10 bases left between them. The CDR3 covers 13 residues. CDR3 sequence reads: CASSLSIQGEQFF. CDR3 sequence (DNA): TGTGCCAGCAGTTTATCCATCCAGGGAGAGCAGTTCTTC.

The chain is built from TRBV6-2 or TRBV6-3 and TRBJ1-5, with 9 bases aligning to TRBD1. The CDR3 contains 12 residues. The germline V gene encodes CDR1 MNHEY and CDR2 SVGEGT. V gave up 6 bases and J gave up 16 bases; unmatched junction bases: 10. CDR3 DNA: TGTGCCAGCAGCCGTGACAGGGGGAAGTACCATTTT. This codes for CASSRDRGKYHF.

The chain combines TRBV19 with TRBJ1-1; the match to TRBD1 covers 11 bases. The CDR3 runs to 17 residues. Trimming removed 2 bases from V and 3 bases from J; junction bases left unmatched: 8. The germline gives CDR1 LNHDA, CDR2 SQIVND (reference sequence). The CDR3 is CASSIRTGGSIDTEAFF. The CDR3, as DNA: TGTGCCAGTAGTATACGGACAGGGGGCAGTATAGACACTGAAGCTTTCTTT.

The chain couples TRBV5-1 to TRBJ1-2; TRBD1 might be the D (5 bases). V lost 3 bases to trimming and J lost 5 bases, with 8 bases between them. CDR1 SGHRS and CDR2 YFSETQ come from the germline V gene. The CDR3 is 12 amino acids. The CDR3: CASSSREYGYTF. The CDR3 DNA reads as TGCGCCAGCAGCTCCAGGGAATATGGCTACACCTTC.

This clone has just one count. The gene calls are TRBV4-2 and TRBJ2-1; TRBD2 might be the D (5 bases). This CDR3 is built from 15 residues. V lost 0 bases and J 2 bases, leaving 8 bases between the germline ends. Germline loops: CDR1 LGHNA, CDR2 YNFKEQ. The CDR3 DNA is TGTGCCAGCAGCCAAGATGGGCGGGCCTACAATGAGCAGTTCTTC. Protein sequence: CASSQDGRAYNEQFF.

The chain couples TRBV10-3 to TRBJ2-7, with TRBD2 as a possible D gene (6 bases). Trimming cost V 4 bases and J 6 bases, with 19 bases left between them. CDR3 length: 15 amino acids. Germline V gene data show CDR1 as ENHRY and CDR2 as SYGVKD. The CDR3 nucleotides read TGTGCCATCAGTGGGGTAGCGGCGGGATCGGGCGAGCAGTACTTC. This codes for CAISGVAAGSGEQYF.

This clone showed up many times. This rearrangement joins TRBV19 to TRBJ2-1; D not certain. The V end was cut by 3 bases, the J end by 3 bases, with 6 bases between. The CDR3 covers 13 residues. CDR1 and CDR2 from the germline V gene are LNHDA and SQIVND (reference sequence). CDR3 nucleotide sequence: TGTGCCAGTAGTATGACACTCTACAATGAGCAGTTCTTC. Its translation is CASSMTLYNEQFF.

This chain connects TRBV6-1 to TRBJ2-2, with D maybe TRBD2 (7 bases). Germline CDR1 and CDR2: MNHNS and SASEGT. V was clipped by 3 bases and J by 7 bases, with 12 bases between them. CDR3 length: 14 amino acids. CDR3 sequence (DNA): TGTGCCAGCAGTGATTCGGGGGGCGTCGGGGAGCTGTTTTTT. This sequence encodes CASSDSGGVGELFF.

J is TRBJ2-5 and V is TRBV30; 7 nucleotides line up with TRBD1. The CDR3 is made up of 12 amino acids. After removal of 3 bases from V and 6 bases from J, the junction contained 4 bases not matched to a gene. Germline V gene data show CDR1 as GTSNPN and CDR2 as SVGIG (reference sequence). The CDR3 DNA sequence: TGTGCCTGGAGCTACAGGGGAAAGACCCAGTACTTC. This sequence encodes CAWSYRGKTQYF.

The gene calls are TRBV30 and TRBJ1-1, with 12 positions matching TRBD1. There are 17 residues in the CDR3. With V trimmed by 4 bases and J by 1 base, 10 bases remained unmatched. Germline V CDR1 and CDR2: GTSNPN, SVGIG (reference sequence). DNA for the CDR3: TGTGCCTGGACGGCAATACTGGGACAGGGGGCGAACACTGAAGCTTTCTTT. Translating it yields CAWTAILGQGANTEAFF. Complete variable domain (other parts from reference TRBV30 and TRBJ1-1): SQTIHQWPATLVQPVGSPLSLECTVEGTSNPNLYWYRQAAGRGLQLLFYSVGIGQISSEVPQNLSASRPQDRQFILSSKKLLLSDSGFYLCAWTAILGQGANTEAFFGQGTRLTVV.